The 31 T cell receptor beta chains below come from one sample, sequenced in a study of tumor-infiltrating lymphocytes in primary liver carcinoma. Germline DNA was also extracted, and blood RNA derived from unsorted whole blood. Researchers generated TCR beta cDNA from around 510 ng of total RNA, relying on a constant-region primer. What produced the TCR beta libraries was three nested multiplex PCR rounds using slightly modified ARM-PCR. The first two PCR rounds, nine to ten cycles each, used TRBV1-TRBV30 forward primers and a C-beta reverse primer. MiXCR, applied by TCRdb to the multiplex PCR reads, yields one record per CDR3 protein. The profile shows some 180,000 distinct CDR3 sequences, 50% to 75% of them singletons. Source material: peripheral blood. These receptors originate from a man aged 35-49 years with primary liver carcinoma and hepatitis B virus infection.

A word on this clonotype: A read error may explain this, as a much larger clone is one base away. The rearrangement uses TRBV11-2 and TRBJ2-2; a weak D match, TRBD1 (6 bases). CDR3 length equals 16 residues. Per germline, CDR1 SGHAT and CDR2 FQNNGV. In nucleotides, the CDR3 is TGTGTCAGCAGCTCTAAATCTCAGGGGTCGGTCGGGGAGCTGTTTTTT. It specifies CVSSSKSQGSVGELFF. The full variable domain, its missing parts supplied by reference TRBV11-2 and TRBJ2-2, is EAGVAQSPRYKIIEKRQSVAFWCNPISGHATLYWYQQILGQGPKLLIQFQNNGVVDDSQLPKDRFSAERLKGVDSTLKIQPAKLEDSAVYLCVSSSKSQGSVGELFFGEGSRLTVL.

The table lists this clonotype with many counts. The rearrangement joins TRBV11-2 to TRBJ2-5; maybe TRBD2 (5 bases). Germline V lookup: CDR1 SGHAT, CDR2 FQNNGV. The CDR3 spans 12 residues. V lost 3 bases to trimming and J lost 5 bases, with 7 bases between them. The chain's CDR3 is CASSLKRETQYF. CDR3 DNA sequence: TGTGCCAGCAGCTTGAAGCGGGAGACCCAGTACTTC.

For this clonotype: A read error is possible here, since a much larger clone lies one base away. The rearrangement links TRBV11-3 to TRBJ2-2, with a weak D call TRBD2 (6 bases). V was cut by 7 bases and J by 3 bases, with 12 bases left in between. The CDR3 is made up of 14 amino acids. Germline-derived CDR1 and CDR2 are SGHNT and YENEEA. The CDR3 DNA reads as TGTGCCAGCACCTCGGGACTCTACACCGGGGAGCTGTTTTTT. Protein: CASTSGLYTGELFF.

For this clonotype: A junction boundary mismatches the germline segment, possibly from a read error. The V call is TRBV29-1, the J call TRBJ2-1, with D perhaps matching TRBD1 (5 bases). Germline assignment: CDR1 SQVTM and CDR2 ANQGSEA. This CDR3 has 15 residues. CDR3 loop: CIMGPPSSSYNKQFF. In DNA form, the CDR3 reads TGCATCATGGGGCCTCCTTCCAGCTCCTACAATAAGCAGTTCTTC.

This chain connects TRBV28 to TRBJ2-2; D is possibly TRBD2 (5 bases). Germline V gene data show CDR1 as MDHEN and CDR2 as SYDVKM. This CDR3 has 15 amino acids. V was cut by 2 bases and J by 4 bases, with 11 bases left in between. CDR3 nucleotides: TGTGCCAGCAGTTTAGAGAGTGCGGGCACCGGGGAGCTGTTTTTT. Amino acids: CASSLESAGTGELFF.

A note on this clonotype: The junction departs from the called germline gene at one end, perhaps through a read error. The genes are TRBV6-5 and TRBJ2-4, with D unclear. Per the germline V gene, CDR1 is MNHEY and CDR2 is SVGAGI. This CDR3 is built from 14 residues. The DNA of the CDR3 is TGTGCCAGCAGTTACTCATGGAGAGGAAACAATCAGTACTTC. Translation: CASSYSWRGNNQYF.

V is TRBV30 and J is TRBJ1-4, with TRBD1 matching over 8 bases. Germline trimming cut 0 bases from V and 7 bases from J; bases unmatched to any gene: 10. Looked up from germline, CDR1 is GTSNPN and CDR2 is SVGIG (reference sequence). The CDR3 covers 16 residues. CDR3 protein: CAWSVYQTGVREKLFF. CDR3 coding DNA: TGTGCCTGGAGTGTCTACCAGACAGGGGTTCGTGAAAAACTGTTTTTT.

This clonotype showed up many times. J is TRBJ2-1 and V is TRBV29-1; 9 bases align to TRBD1. V was clipped by 5 bases and J by 9 bases; unmatched bases: 11. The germline V gene has CDR1 SQVTM and CDR2 ANQGSEA. The CDR3 sequence is 14 residues long. The CDR3 sequence: CSVHRDRVSGEQFF. CDR3 in DNA: TGCAGCGTTCACCGGGACAGGGTTAGTGGTGAGCAGTTCTTC.

The genes are TRBV12-3 or TRBV12-4 and TRBJ2-1; no reliable D call. V was trimmed by 5 bases and J by 8 bases, leaving 10 bases between them. The CDR3 totals 12 residues. CDR3 coding DNA: TGTGCCAGCAGTCTCCATGACGATGAGCAGTTCTTC. Translation gives CASSLHDDEQFF.

This clonotype has at least ten counts. The chain has TRBV11-2 and TRBJ2-1, with 14 bases aligning to TRBD2. Germline values: CDR1 SGHAT, CDR2 FQNNGV. The trim removed 1 base at V and 2 bases at J, leaving 4 bases unmatched. The CDR3 runs 18 residues. CDR3 sequence reads: CASSLAPGLAGAYNEQFF. The CDR3 nucleotides read TGTGCCAGCAGCTTAGCGCCGGGACTAGCGGGAGCCTACAATGAGCAGTTCTTC.

The chain is built from TRBV6-1 and TRBJ1-6; the D is unclear. Germline values: CDR1 MNHNS, CDR2 SASEGT. V shed 6 bases and J shed 4 bases, with 13 bases lying between them. This CDR3 has 15 residues. The DNA for the CDR3 is TGTGCCAGCAGAGAAATGTGGAATTATAATTCACCCCTCCACTTT. Residues: CASREMWNYNSPLHF.

Comments on this clonotype: Since a much larger clone is just one base distant, this may be a read error. The V call is TRBV11-1, the J call TRBJ1-1, with D perhaps TRBD1 (5 bases). CDR1 SGHAT and CDR2 FQDESV come from the germline V gene (reference sequence). The CDR3 is 17 residues long. CDR3 nucleotide sequence: TGTGCCAGCAGCTTTACCCCCGGGACCCTAGGGACTACTGGAGCTTTCTTT. Amino acid sequence: CASSFTPGTLGTTGAFF.

This clonotype has a handful of counts. An end of the junction differs from the germline gene, which may be a read error. This sequence joins TRBV4-2 and TRBJ2-3; D not resolved. The CDR3 extends over 13 amino acids. Germline V gene data show CDR1 as LGHNA and CDR2 as YNFKEQ. CDR3: CASSQVSTETQYF. In nucleotides, the CDR3 is TGTGCCAGCAGCCAAGTGTCCACAGAGACGCAGTATTTT.

This clonotype has just a few counts. The J gene is TRBJ2-3, the V gene TRBV4-1; D uncertain. V shed 0 bases and J shed 4 bases, with 5 bases lying between them. This CDR3 region has 13 residues. Germline V gives CDR1 MGHRA, CDR2 YSYEKL. The CDR3 reads CASSQEPPDTQYF. The CDR3 nucleotides are TGCGCCAGCAGCCAAGAACCGCCAGATACGCAGTATTTT.

This clonotype has a handful of counts. V gene TRBV6-1 combines with J gene TRBJ1-6; D is perhaps TRBD1 (6 bases). Trimming removed 5 bases from V and 9 bases from J, with 17 bases in between. Germline CDR1 and CDR2: MNHNS and SASEGT. This CDR3 has 15 amino acids. The CDR3 region is CASSPWGANSSPLHF. In DNA, the CDR3 is TGTGCCAGCAGTCCGTGGGGGGCGAATAGTTCACCCCTCCACTTT.

This clonotype was seen many times. This chain joins TRBV13 and TRBJ1-5; 10 bases fit TRBD1. The CDR3 is made up of 16 amino acids. Trimming took 2 bases from V and 9 from J; bases not matched to a gene: 10. Germline V gives CDR1 PRHDT, CDR2 FYEKMQ (reference sequence). CDR3 nucleotides: TGTGCCAGCAGCTTAAGAGGACAGGGGGGCGAAAGGCCCCAGCATTTT. Its protein product is CASSLRGQGGERPQHF.

Worth noting for this clonotype: A much larger clone differs from this one at a single base, so this may be a read error. The genes are TRBV4-2 and TRBJ2-7; D is undetermined. The germline V gene has CDR1 LGHNA and CDR2 YNFKEQ. Trimming shortened V by 1 base and J by 2 bases, and 9 bases separated the two germline ends. The CDR3 contains 14 residues. The CDR3 nucleotides read TGTGCCAGCAGCCAAGGTGGTCTGACCTACGAGCAGTACTTC. It encodes CASSQGGLTYEQYF.

The chain recombines TRBV4-1 with TRBJ2-1, with 8 bases lining up with TRBD1. Germline V CDR1 and CDR2: MGHRA, YSYEKL. There are 16 residues in the CDR3. V gave up 3 bases and J gave up 2 bases; unmatched junction bases: 6. This CDR3 reads CASSQRDRSPYNEQFF. CDR3 DNA: TGCGCCAGCAGCCAGCGGGACAGGAGCCCCTACAATGAGCAGTTCTTC.

A remark on this clonotype: A read error may be the cause here, since a much bigger clone is one base away. The CDR3 region has the DNA TGCAGAGTGGGATCCGGGAACACTGAAGCTTTCTTT. It codes for CRVGSGNTEAFF. This rearrangement joins TRBV29-1 to TRBJ1-1; no clear D gene. CDR3 length: 12 amino acids. CDR1 is SQVTM, CDR2 ANQGSEA, per germline.

The rearrangement links TRBV5-4 to TRBJ2-5, with TRBD1 matching 9 bases. This CDR3 region has 15 residues. V shed 3 bases, J shed 5 bases, and the junction held 8 bases outside the gene matches. From germline, CDR1 is SGHNT and CDR2 YYREEE (reference sequence). In DNA, the CDR3 is TGTGCCAGCAGCTCCCGGGACAGGGAAACGGAGACCCAGTACTTC. This translates into CASSSRDRETETQYF. Full variable domain (rest looked up from reference TRBV5-4 and TRBJ2-5): ETGVTQSPTHLIKTRGQQVTLRCSSQSGHNTVSWYQQALGQGPQFIFQYYREEENGRGNFPPRFSGLQFPNYSSELNVNALELDDSALYLCASSSRDRETETQYFGPGTRLLVL.

The V and J genes are TRBV5-1 and TRBJ1-1; no reliable D call. CDR1 is SGHRS and CDR2 is YFSETQ in the germline V gene. The CDR3 runs 11 residues. Trimming took 7 bases from V and 1 from J, leaving 5 bases between them. CDR3 region: CASRGNTEAFF. DNA of the CDR3: TGCGCCAGCCGCGGGAACACTGAAGCTTTCTTT.

As for this clonotype: Its ends do not fully match the called genes, so a read error is possible. The chain is built from TRBV11-2 and TRBJ2-3; D unclear. The V gene's germline CDR1 is SGHAT and CDR2 FQNNGV. There are 15 residues in the CDR3. CDR3 DNA: TGTGCCAGCACCCCTCAAGCGTGGAAAACGGATACGAAGTATTTT. Its protein is CASTPQAWKTDTKYF.

This chain uses TRBV6-1 with TRBJ1-3, with a weak D call TRBD1 (6 bases). CDR3 length equals 13 residues. Germline CDR1 and CDR2: MNHNS and SASEGT. Trimming removed 5 bases at V and 11 bases at J, with 16 bases between. CDR3 in amino acids: CASSTQRGDPIYF. The DNA of the CDR3 is TGTGCCAGCAGTACCCAGAGGGGGGACCCCATATATTTT.

This rearrangement joins TRBV10-3 to TRBJ2-3; 10 positions match TRBD2. The junction had 14 bases not matched to a gene; V was cut back by 6 bases and J by 2 bases. From germline, CDR1 is ENHRY and CDR2 SYGVKD. This CDR3 has 18 amino acids. The CDR3 protein is CAISGTSALEANTDTQYF. The CDR3 bases are TGTGCCATCAGCGGGACTAGCGCCCTGGAGGCTAACACAGATACGCAGTATTTT.

Remarks on this clonotype: This clone may be a read error of a much larger clone one base away. This chain links TRBV4-1 with TRBJ2-7; the D gene is possibly TRBD2 (6 bases). The CDR3 loop spans 14 amino acids. V lost 0 bases, J lost 9 bases, and 15 bases lay in between. CDR1 and CDR2 (germline): MGHRA, YSYEKL. Here the CDR3 DNA reads TGCGCCAGCAGCCAAGACGTACGGGGGACGGTGCAGTACTTC. Translating it yields CASSQDVRGTVQYF.

V is TRBV6-5 and J is TRBJ2-3; 8 positions agree with TRBD1. Trimming at V came to 8 bases and at J to 4 bases, leaving 8 bases not matched to a gene. The germline gives CDR1 MNHEY, CDR2 SVGAGI. This CDR3 region has 14 residues. The CDR3 sequence: CASGLTGAPDTQYF. The DNA of the CDR3 is TGTGCCAGCGGATTGACAGGGGCCCCAGATACGCAGTATTTT.

This clonotype was observed at least ten times. The chain links TRBV11-2 to TRBJ2-1; D not resolved. V lost 6 bases and J 1 base, leaving 7 bases between the germline ends. From germline, CDR1 is SGHAT and CDR2 FQNNGV. CDR3 length: 13 amino acids. CDR3 coding DNA: TGTGCCAGCAGACTTGAGTCCTACAATGAGCAGTTCTTC. Translating it yields CASRLESYNEQFF.

The rearrangement links TRBV9 to TRBJ2-3, with unresolved D. CDR3 length: 14 residues. V dropped 0 bases and J dropped 2 bases, with 7 bases sitting between them. Germline loops: CDR1 SGDLS, CDR2 YYNGEE. This CDR3 reads CASSVEQPTDTQYF. Here the CDR3 DNA reads TGTGCCAGCAGCGTAGAACAGCCCACAGATACGCAGTATTTT. Full variable domain (rest looked up from reference TRBV9 and TRBJ2-3): DSGVTQTPKHLITATGQRVTLRCSPRSGDLSVYWYQQSLDQGLQFLIQYYNGEERAKGNILERFSAQQFPDLHSELNLSSLELGDSALYFCASSVEQPTDTQYFGPGTRLTVL.

As regards this clonotype: A junction end diverges from the germline sequence, so it may reflect a read error. This chain connects TRBV11-2 to TRBJ2-1; D may be TRBD2 (5 bases). The CDR3 runs to 15 residues. Germline-derived CDR1 and CDR2 are SGHAT and FQNNGV. The CDR3 here is CVSSLALTSYNEQFF. The CDR3 DNA follows: TGTGTCAGCAGCCTAGCACTAACCTCCTACAATGAGCAGTTCTTC.

Concerning this clonotype: A much larger clonotype is one base distant, so this may be a read error. The V and J genes are TRBV11-2 and TRBJ2-1, with D possibly being TRBD1 or TRBD2 (5 bases each). In germline, CDR1 is SGHAT, CDR2 FQNNGV. V gave up 7 bases and J gave up 10 bases, with 29 bases separating them. This CDR3 is built from 17 residues. This CDR3 reads CASTWGFQGFRNWEQFF. The CDR3 DNA sequence: TGTGCCAGCACCTGGGGGTTCCAGGGATTCCGGAATTGGGAGCAGTTCTTC.

The chain recombines TRBV12-3 or TRBV12-4 with TRBJ2-2, with 9 bases fitting TRBD1. Unmatched junction bases numbered 5, after V lost 3 bases and J lost 9 bases. This CDR3 spans 14 amino acids. Here the CDR3 reads CASSFGTGIRELFF. The CDR3 DNA is TGTGCCAGCAGTTTTGGGACAGGGATTCGGGAGCTGTTTTTT.